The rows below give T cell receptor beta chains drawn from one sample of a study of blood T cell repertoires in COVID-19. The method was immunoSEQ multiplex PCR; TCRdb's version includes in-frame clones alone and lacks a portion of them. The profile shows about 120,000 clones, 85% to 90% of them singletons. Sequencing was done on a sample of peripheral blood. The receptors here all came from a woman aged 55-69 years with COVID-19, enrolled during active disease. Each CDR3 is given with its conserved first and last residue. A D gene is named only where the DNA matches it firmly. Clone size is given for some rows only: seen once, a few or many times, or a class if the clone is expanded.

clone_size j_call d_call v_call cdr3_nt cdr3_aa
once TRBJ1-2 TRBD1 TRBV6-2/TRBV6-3 TGTGCCAGCAGCTCGACAGGGTTTGTCTATGGCTACACCTTC CASSSTGFVYGYTF
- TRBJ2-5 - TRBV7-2 TGTGCCAGCAGCTTAAATTGGGGCCTGGGGGAGACCCAGTACTTC CASSLNWGLGETQYF
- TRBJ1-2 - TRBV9 TGTGCCAGCAGCGTTCTTAGCGATCCTAACTATGGCTACACCTTC CASSVLSDPNYGYTF
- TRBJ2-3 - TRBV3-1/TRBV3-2 TGTGCCAGCAGCCCCTTGACAGGAGGCACAGATACGCAGTATTTT CASSPLTGGTDTQYF
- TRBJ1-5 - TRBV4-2 TGTGCCAGCAGCCCAGGGGAAGGGCCTAATCAGCCCCAGCATTTT CASSPGEGPNQPQHF
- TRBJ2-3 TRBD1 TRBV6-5 TGTGCCAGCAGTCCCCGGAAGGGGGCCACAGATACGCAGTATTTT CASSPRKGATDTQYF
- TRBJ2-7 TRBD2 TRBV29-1 TGCAGCGCCTCATTAGCGGGGGGGCCTCAAGAGCAGTACTTC CSASLAGGPQEQYF
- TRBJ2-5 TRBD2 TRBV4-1 TGCGCCAGCAGCCGATCGACTAGCGGGGATCCCTCTGGCCTTTCCCAGTACTTC CASSRSTSGDPSGLSQYF
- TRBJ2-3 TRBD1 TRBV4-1 TGCGCCAGCAGCCAAGAATGGGGGCCTGGACAGGGTCGCACAGATACGCAGTATTTT CASSQEWGPGQGRTDTQYF
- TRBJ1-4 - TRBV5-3 TGTGCCGAAACGCGACACTTTAATGAAAAACTGTTTTTT CAETRHFNEKLFF
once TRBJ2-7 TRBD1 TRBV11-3 TGTGCCAGCAGTCAAGGACAGGGGTGGCACGAGCAGTACTTC CASSQGQGWHEQYF
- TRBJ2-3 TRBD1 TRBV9 TGTGCCAGCAGCACCGGGACAGGTTTTGGCACAGATACGCAGTATTTT CASSTGTGFGTDTQYF
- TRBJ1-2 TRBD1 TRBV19 TGTGCCAGTAGTCCCAGGGGGGCCTATCTACAGGGCTACACCTTC CASSPRGAYLQGYTF
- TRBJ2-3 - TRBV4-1 TGCGCCAGCAGCCAGACAACTAGCACAGATACGCAGTATTTT CASSQTTSTDTQYF
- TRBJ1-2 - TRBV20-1 TGCAGTGCAGGACTCGAAGATGGCTACACCTTC CSAGLEDGYTF
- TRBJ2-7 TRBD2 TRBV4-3 TGCGCCAGCAGCCAACTTCTAGCGGGGGGCGAGCAGTACTTC CASSQLLAGGEQYF
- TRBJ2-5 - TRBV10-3 TGTGCCATCAGTGAATCGCGGACTATAATAAAACAAGAGACCCAGTACTTC CAISESRTIIKQETQYF
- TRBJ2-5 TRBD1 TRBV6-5 TGTGCCAGCAGTTACCGGACAGGGGGAGAGACCCAGTACTTC CASSYRTGGETQYF
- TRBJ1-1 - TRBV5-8 TGTGCCAGCAGCCGGGCGGGGCCAAGTGAAGCTTTCTTT CASSRAGPSEAFF
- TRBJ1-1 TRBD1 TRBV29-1 TGCAGCACGGGACAGGGGAATTCTGAAGCTTTCTTT CSTGQGNSEAFF
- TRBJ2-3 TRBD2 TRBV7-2 TGTGCCAGCAGCTTATCTTCGACTAGCGGGGCAGATACGCAGTATTTT CASSLSSTSGADTQYF
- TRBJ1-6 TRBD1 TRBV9 TGTGCCAGCAGCGCGGACACCCAGGGGGATTCACCCCTCCACTTT CASSADTQGDSPLHF
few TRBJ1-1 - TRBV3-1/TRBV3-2 TGTGCCAGCAGCCAAGGAGGGAGGAACACTGAAGCTTTCTTT CASSQGGRNTEAFF
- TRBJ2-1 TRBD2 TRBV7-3 TGTGCCAGCAGCCCGGAGAGCGGGGGGAGTGGGCGAGAGCAGTTCTTC CASSPESGGSGREQFF
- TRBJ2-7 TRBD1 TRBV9 TGTGCCAGCAGCGTTAGGACAGGGGGCCACAACGAGCAGTACTTC CASSVRTGGHNEQYF
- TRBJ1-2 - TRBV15 TGTGCCACCAGCAAGGAGGACTATGGCTACACCTTC CATSKEDYGYTF
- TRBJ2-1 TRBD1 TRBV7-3 TGTGCCAGCAGCTTAACAGGGACAGGGCCCTACAATGAGCAGTTCTTC CASSLTGTGPYNEQFF
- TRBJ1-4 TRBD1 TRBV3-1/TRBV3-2 TGTGCCAGCAGCCCCACTCCAGGACAGGGAAATGAAAAACTGTTTTTT CASSPTPGQGNEKLFF
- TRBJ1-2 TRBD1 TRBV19 TGTGCCAGTACCTCCCGGACAGGGGTCTACCTAGCTAACTATGGCTACACCTTC CASTSRTGVYLANYGYTF
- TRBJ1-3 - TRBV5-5 TGTGCCAGCAGCCTGGACAGAAGCGGACCTGGAAACACCATATATTTT CASSLDRSGPGNTIYF
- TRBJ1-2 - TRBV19 TGTGCCAGTAGTACCACGACAGGAGCCAACCTCTATGGCTACACCTTC CASSTTTGANLYGYTF
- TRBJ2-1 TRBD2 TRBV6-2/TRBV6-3 TGTGCCAGCAGTTACCAGCGGGGGCTCCCCAATGAGCAGTTCTTC CASSYQRGLPNEQFF
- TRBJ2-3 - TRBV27 TGTGCCAGCAGTTTATTCAGATCCACAGATACGCAGTATTTT CASSLFRSTDTQYF
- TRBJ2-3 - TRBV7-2 TGTGCCAGCAGCTTAGGTAGCGCGAGTTTTCAAGATACGCAGTATTTT CASSLGSASFQDTQYF
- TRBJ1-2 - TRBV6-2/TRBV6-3 TGTGCCAGCAGTGACTTGGTCGAGGTCTATGGCTACACCTTC CASSDLVEVYGYTF
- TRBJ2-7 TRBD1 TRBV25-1 TGTGCCAGCAGAGCCTCCGGGACAGGGGGCACCGTCGGCTACGAGCAGTACTTC CASRASGTGGTVGYEQYF
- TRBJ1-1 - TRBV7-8 TGTGCCAGCAGCTTAGGGGTTGGGAGAACTGAAGCTTTCTTT CASSLGVGRTEAFF
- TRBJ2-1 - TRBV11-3 TGTGCCAGCAGCTTAGCTTACAATGAGCAGTTCTTC CASSLAYNEQFF
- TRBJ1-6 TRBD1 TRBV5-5 TGTGCCAGCAGCTGGGGGACAGGGATTAATTCACCCCTCCACTTT CASSWGTGINSPLHF
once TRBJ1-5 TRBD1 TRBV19 TGTGCCAGTACAACAATATCAGGGGGTTTGCAGCCCCAGCATTTT CASTTISGGLQPQHF
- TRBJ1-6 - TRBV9 TGTGCCAGCAGCCCTTTACAGGGAAATTCACCCCTCCACTTT CASSPLQGNSPLHF
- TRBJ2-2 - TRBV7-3 TGTGCCAGCAGCTCCCAACAGGTGAACACCGGGGAGCTGTTTTTT CASSSQQVNTGELFF
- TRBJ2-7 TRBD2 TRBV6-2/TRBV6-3 TGTGCCAGCAGCAGAATAGCGGGGGCCGAGCAGTACTTC CASSRIAGAEQYF
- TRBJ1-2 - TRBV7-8 TGTGCCAGCAGCTTAATGAGTTCAGGGAACTATGGCTACACCTTC CASSLMSSGNYGYTF